These 32 T cell receptor beta chains were all obtained from the same sample, sequenced in a study of blood T cells in healthy people across ages. Primers used in a second PCR of about 6 to 12 cycles were a sample-barcoded 5' primer and a J-beta primer mix. TCRdb re-called the 5' RACE reads through MiXCR, storing one row per CDR3 protein. This table has about 1.5 million distinct CDR3 sequences, roughly two fifths appearing once. Sequencing used blood. These receptors were taken from a woman aged 18-35 years in good health.

Details on this clonotype: The junction departs from germline at one end; a sequencing error may be responsible. The chain employs TRBV4-3 and TRBJ1-1, with D possibly being TRBD1 (6 bases). Germline V lookup: CDR1 LGHNA, CDR2 YSLEER. This CDR3 is 13 amino acids long. The CDR3 bases are TGCGCCTGCAGCCCGGGACAGAACACTGAAGCTTTCTTT. This encodes CACSPGQNTEAFF.

A single count supports this clonotype. This chain links TRBV7-9 with TRBJ2-1; 9 bases line up with TRBD1. CDR3 length: 15 amino acids. Germline values: CDR1 SEHNR, CDR2 FQNEAQ (reference sequence). The J segment lost 7 bases and the V segment lost 10 bases, leaving 14 bases of the junction unmatched. The CDR3 sequence: CATMSRGQGFNEQFF. The CDR3, as DNA: TGTGCCACCATGTCTAGGGGACAGGGTTTTAATGAGCAGTTCTTC.

This chain joins TRBV28 and TRBJ2-2, with TRBD2 as a possible D gene (6 bases). Germline CDR1 reads MDHEN; CDR2 reads SYDVKM. This CDR3 is built from 14 residues. With 6 bases removed from V and 4 bases from J, the gap between germline ends came to 12 bases. Written as DNA, the CDR3 is TGTGCCAGCAGGGGTAGCGGAGCCACCGGGGAGCTGTTTTTT. Its translation is CASRGSGATGELFF.

The genes are TRBV13 and TRBJ1-2, with D unresolved. Germline CDR1 reads PRHDT; CDR2 reads FYEKMQ (reference sequence). The CDR3 totals 15 residues. V gave up 3 bases and J gave up 6 bases, with 17 bases separating them. CDR3 nucleotides: TGTGCCAGCAGCTTGTTAGGCTCCTCTTTAGATGGCTACACCTTC. Protein sequence: CASSLLGSSLDGYTF.

This clonotype appeared a few times. Sequence at one end of the junction differs from germline and may be a read error. The J gene is TRBJ1-2, the V gene TRBV6-5; D perhaps matches TRBD1 (6 bases). Germline V gene sequence: CDR1 MNHEY, CDR2 SVGAGI. CDR3 length: 14 residues. The CDR3 DNA reads TGTGCCAGCAGTTACTCCCAGGGGAACTATGACTACACCTTC. Translating gives CASSYSQGNYDYTF.

This chain links TRBV7-9 with TRBJ1-1, with TRBD1 matching over 7 bases. Germline trimming cut 5 bases from V and 7 bases from J; bases unmatched to any gene: 7. CDR1 is SEHNR, CDR2 FQNEAQ, per germline (reference sequence). This CDR3 has 13 residues. The CDR3 spells CASSRDRAGEAFF. The CDR3 coding sequence is TGTGCCAGCAGCCGTGACAGGGCGGGTGAAGCTTTCTTT.

The chain combines TRBV20-1 with TRBJ2-7; D possibly matches TRBD1 or TRBD2 (5 bases each). Germline V gene data show CDR1 as DFQATT and CDR2 as SNEGSKA (reference sequence). V gave up 3 bases and J gave up 0 bases, with 15 bases separating them. CDR3 size: 15 residues. The CDR3 bases are TGCAGTGCTAGTTTCGGGACCCGGAGCTCCTACGAGCAGTACTTC. This encodes CSASFGTRSSYEQYF.

This clonotype was counted a few times. The chain recombines TRBV10-3 with TRBJ2-7; a possible D gene is TRBD1 (6 bases). Germline CDR1 and CDR2: ENHRY and SYGVKD. V was trimmed by 5 bases and J by 6 bases, leaving 11 bases between them. This CDR3 is 12 amino acids long. The CDR3, as DNA: TGTGCCATCAGTCAGGGGTCTTCCGAGCAGTACTTC. Its protein is CAISQGSSEQYF.

The V and J genes are TRBV20-1 and TRBJ2-1; D perhaps matches TRBD2 (6 bases). The CDR3 has 15 amino acids. V shed 6 bases and J shed 0 bases, with 15 bases lying between them. Germline CDR1 and CDR2: DFQATT and SNEGSKA (reference sequence). The CDR3 region is CSAPSTGSSYNEQFF. The DNA for the CDR3 is TGCAGTGCCCCGTCGACCGGGAGCTCCTACAATGAGCAGTTCTTC.

This chain uses TRBV27 with TRBJ1-1; TRBD1 aligns across 8 bases. After removal of 6 bases from V and 6 bases from J, the junction contained 6 bases not matched to a gene. The CDR3 totals 13 residues. Germline CDR1 MNHEY, CDR2 SMNVEV (reference sequence). The CDR3 loop reads CASRDREEPEAFF. Here the CDR3 DNA reads TGTGCCAGCAGGGACAGGGAAGAACCTGAAGCTTTCTTT.

This clonotype was detected a few times. V and J are TRBV7-9 and TRBJ1-1; D is perhaps TRBD1 (5 bases). In germline, CDR1 is SEHNR, CDR2 FQNEAQ (reference sequence). Trimming left V 1 base short and J 0 bases short, with 12 bases between. CDR3 size: 16 residues. The chain's CDR3 is CASSLVGEGLNTEAFF. The CDR3 region has the DNA TGTGCCAGCAGCTTAGTCGGGGAGGGACTGAACACTGAAGCTTTCTTT.

The sample holds a few counts of this clonotype. The J gene is TRBJ1-5, the V gene TRBV20-1; the match to TRBD1 covers 8 bases. V lost 0 bases to trimming and J lost 6 bases; unmatched junction nucleotides: 7. Germline V gene data show CDR1 as DFQATT and CDR2 as SNEGSKA (reference sequence). The CDR3 is 15 residues long. The CDR3 is CSARDYQGAGQPQHF. In nucleotides, the CDR3 is TGCAGTGCTAGAGATTATCAGGGGGCCGGTCAGCCCCAGCATTTT.

The rearrangement links TRBV3-1 to TRBJ2-1; D unclear. CDR3 length equals 15 residues. The ends were cut back, 1 base at V and 3 bases at J, with 10 bases in the middle. CDR1 LGHDT and CDR2 YNNKEL come from the germline V gene (reference sequence). The CDR3 sequence is CASSQGPNFYNEQFF. The CDR3 coding sequence is TGTGCCAGCAGCCAAGGCCCAAACTTCTACAATGAGCAGTTCTTC.

The chain joins TRBV28 to TRBJ2-5; a possible D gene is TRBD2 (5 bases). The CDR3 length is 10 residues. Germline lookup yields CDR1 MDHEN and CDR2 SYDVKM. CDR3 sequence: CASGPETQYF. CDR3 DNA: TGTGCAAGCGGCCCAGAGACCCAGTACTTC.

The chain employs TRBV6-2 or TRBV6-3 and TRBJ1-1; TRBD1 agrees at 10 bases. Losses at the gene ends were 8 bases for V and 10 bases for J; bases not matched to a gene: 4. Germline CDR1 is MNHEY and CDR2 is SVGEGT. The CDR3 runs 11 residues. The CDR3, as DNA: TGTGCCAGCGGGGACAGGGGTGCAGCTTTCTTT. It yields the protein CASGDRGAAFF.

This chain connects TRBV9 to TRBJ2-5; D is perhaps TRBD1 (5 bases). The CDR3 sequence is 15 residues long. Trimming took 4 bases from V and 11 from J, leaving 24 bases between them. The germline CDR1 and CDR2 sequences are SGDLS and YYNGEE. The CDR3 loop reads CASSSQGWDHIEQYF. The CDR3 nucleotides read TGTGCCAGCAGCTCCCAGGGCTGGGATCACATTGAGCAGTACTTC.

The J gene is TRBJ1-5, the V gene TRBV20-1, with D hard to call. The CDR3 spans 14 residues. V was pared by 3 bases and J by 6 bases, with 15 bases between. The germline CDR1 and CDR2 sequences are DFQATT and SNEGSKA (reference sequence). Here the CDR3 reads CSARSRAHGQPQHF. The CDR3 region has the DNA TGCAGTGCTAGGTCTCGGGCCCACGGTCAGCCCCAGCATTTT.

J is TRBJ1-3 and V is TRBV7-6; a possible D gene is TRBD1 (5 bases). The CDR3 contains 13 residues. The ends were cut back, 8 bases at V and 0 bases at J, with 8 bases in the middle. Germline lookup yields CDR1 SGHVS and CDR2 FNYEAQ. The CDR3 region is CASAGTSGNTIYF. The CDR3 nucleotides are TGTGCCAGCGCCGGGACCTCTGGAAACACCATATATTTT.

The chain joins TRBV15 to TRBJ2-3; D ambiguous. V was clipped by 1 base and J by 3 bases, with 17 bases between them. This CDR3 has 17 residues. Germline CDR1 and CDR2: LNHNV and YYDKDF (reference sequence). CDR3 sequence reads: CATSRGSDGPGTDTQYF. CDR3 coding DNA: TGTGCCACCAGCAGAGGAAGCGACGGCCCCGGGACAGATACGCAGTATTTT.

This chain joins TRBV20-1 and TRBJ2-7, with 11 bases identical to TRBD2. In germline, CDR1 is DFQATT, CDR2 SNEGSKA (reference sequence). There are 14 residues in the CDR3. V was pared by 7 bases and J by 10 bases, with 15 bases of the junction left unmatched. This chain's CDR3 is CSVDPTSGGGIQYF. DNA of the CDR3: TGCAGTGTTGACCCTACTAGCGGGGGAGGAATCCAGTACTTC.

J is TRBJ2-5 and V is TRBV6-6; 7 bases map to TRBD1. The last part of the DNA fits TRBJ2-1 better; the J call may be wrong. The CDR3 length is 16 residues. Germline V lookup: CDR1 MNHNY, CDR2 SVGAGI (reference sequence). The CDR3 DNA reads TGTGCCAGCAGCTACGATCGGGACAGCCTCCAAGAGACCCAGTTCTTC. It specifies CASSYDRDSLQETQFF.

CDR3 DNA sequence: TGTGCCAGCAGTTATTCTAGACTAGCCTACGAGCAGTACTTC. This translates into CASSYSRLAYEQYF. The genes are TRBV6-5 and TRBJ2-7; D might be TRBD2 (6 bases). This CDR3 region has 14 residues. Trimming took off 3 bases at V and 2 bases at J, with 11 bases between the two ends. Per the germline V gene, CDR1 is MNHEY and CDR2 is SVGAGI.

The chain couples TRBV20-1 to TRBJ2-1, with TRBD2 as a possible D gene (5 bases). TRBJ2-7 matches the DNA end more closely, so the J call is doubtful. The CDR3 is made up of 13 amino acids. Germline lookup yields CDR1 DFQATT and CDR2 SNEGSKA (reference sequence). The CDR3 spells CSAKRNLYNEQYF. As DNA, the CDR3 is TGCAGTGCTAAGCGGAACCTCTACAATGAGCAGTACTTC.

This clonotype has more than one count but fewer than ten. The chain couples TRBV12-3 or TRBV12-4 to TRBJ2-1, with 10 bases aligning to TRBD2. The CDR3 runs to 16 residues. V lost 1 base to trimming and J lost 6 bases; unmatched junction nucleotides: 6. Here the CDR3 reads CASSLVPAGGGNEQFF. DNA of the CDR3: TGTGCCAGCAGTTTAGTCCCAGCGGGGGGGGGCAATGAGCAGTTCTTC.

Only a few counts were recorded for this clonotype. The chain employs TRBV4-1 and TRBJ1-2; D is possibly TRBD1 (5 bases). The CDR3 length is 14 residues. Per the germline V gene, CDR1 is MGHRA and CDR2 is YSYEKL. Trimming removed 0 bases from V and 6 bases from J, with 11 bases in between. CDR3 loop: CASSQDQWGDGYTF. As DNA, the CDR3 is TGCGCCAGCAGCCAAGATCAGTGGGGCGATGGCTACACCTTC.

The chain has TRBV20-1 and TRBJ2-1; 7 bases align to TRBD2. The CDR3 spans 16 residues. The V gene end was trimmed by 3 bases and the J gene end by 7 bases; junction bases not matched to a gene: 15. Germline CDR1 reads DFQATT; CDR2 reads SNEGSKA (reference sequence). In DNA form, the CDR3 reads TGCAGTGCTAGGGCCTCGGGACTACCCCGCCTAAATGAGCAGTTCTTC. Its translation is CSARASGLPRLNEQFF.

The chain has TRBV7-9 and TRBJ1-2; 8 positions match TRBD1. V was clipped by 5 bases and J by 4 bases; unmatched bases: 9. The germline gives CDR1 SEHNR, CDR2 FQNEAQ (reference sequence). This CDR3 spans 15 amino acids. The CDR3 DNA follows: TGTGCCAGCAGCGCAGGACAGGGAAACCGCTATGGCTACACCTTC. Translation: CASSAGQGNRYGYTF.

This clonotype was observed a handful of times. This chain connects TRBV28 to TRBJ2-7; D not resolved. CDR1 and CDR2 (germline): MDHEN, SYDVKM. The V and J ends lost 5 bases and 4 bases respectively, with 15 bases between them. The CDR3 runs to 14 residues. CDR3 nucleotides: TGTGCCAGCAGTCAGTCCGTCCCCCCGTACGAGCAGTACTTC. It encodes CASSQSVPPYEQYF.

The rearrangement uses TRBV7-2 and TRBJ2-3, with a tentative D call TRBD2 (5 bases). The germline V gene has CDR1 SGHTA and CDR2 FQGNSA. This CDR3 has 17 amino acids. The V end was cut by 3 bases, the J end by 2 bases, with 18 bases between. The CDR3 region has the DNA TGTGCCAGCAGCTTGTTTCGTCTAGCCCTTCCCACAGATACGCAGTATTTT. The encoded protein is CASSLFRLALPTDTQYF. Drawing the rest from reference TRBV7-2 and TRBJ2-3, the complete variable domain is GAGVSQSPSNKVTEKGKDVELRCDPISGHTALYWYRQSLGQGLEFLIYFQGNSAPDKSGLPSDRFSAERTGGSVSTLTIQRTQQEDSAVYLCASSLFRLALPTDTQYFGPGTRLTVL.

This clonotype has just a few counts. The chain recombines TRBV4-2 with TRBJ2-7, with D perhaps TRBD2 (5 bases). Between the trimmed V and J ends, which lost 1 base and 6 bases, there was a span of 16 bases. This CDR3 comprises 15 residues. CDR1 and CDR2 (germline): LGHNA, YNFKEQ. CDR3 nucleotides: TGTGCCAGCAGCCAAGCTAGCACAAGTTGGTCCGAGCAGTACTTC. This codes for CASSQASTSWSEQYF.

The chain uses TRBV7-9 and TRBJ2-7; possible D gene TRBD2, 6 bases. Germline-derived CDR1 and CDR2 are SEHNR and FQNEAQ (reference sequence). V dropped 6 bases and J dropped 2 bases, with 14 bases sitting between them. CDR3 length: 14 amino acids. The CDR3: CASSPSGSPYEQYF. CDR3 coding DNA: TGTGCCAGCAGTCCGTCCGGGAGCCCCTACGAGCAGTACTTC.

V and J are TRBV7-2 and TRBJ1-4; TRBD1 is a possible D gene (6 bases). CDR1 SGHTA and CDR2 FQGNSA come from the germline V gene. This CDR3 has 14 residues. Trimming removed 6 bases at V and 4 bases at J, with 12 bases between. CDR3 sequence (DNA): TGTGCCAGCAGTCTAGGGACACATAATGAAAAACTGTTTTTT. This sequence encodes CASSLGTHNEKLFF. The variable domain in full, completed from reference TRBV7-2 and TRBJ1-4, reads GAGVSQSPSNKVTEKGKDVELRCDPISGHTALYWYRQSLGQGLEFLIYFQGNSAPDKSGLPSDRFSAERTGGSVSTLTIQRTQQEDSAVYLCASSLGTHNEKLFFGSGTQLSVL.